The source of this TCR beta chain is a study of response to subunit inactivated influenza vaccine. General study findings and limits: The authors suggested that every seasonal influenza vaccination recruits few new T cells.

The CDR3 sequence is 16 residues long. Germline V gene data show CDR1 as MNHEY and CDR2 as SVGAGI. Trimming left V 3 bases short and J 5 bases short, with 19 bases between. With respect to this clonotype: What it binds is not known.

MiXCR, applied by TCRdb to the RT-PCR reads, yields one record per CDR3 protein. Of about half a million distinct CDR3 sequences listed, 25% are singletons. The receptor comes from a middle-aged man who received an inactivated influenza vaccine. The source was CD4+ T cells sorted from PBMCs, collected around 5 days after vaccination. The V and J genes are TRBV6-5 and TRBJ1-1; tentatively, D is TRBD1 (5 bases). CDR3: CASSYGVGGGRTEAFF. The CDR3 nucleotides read TGTGCCAGCAGTTATGGCGTTGGGGGGGGAAGAACTGAAGCTTTCTTT.